The rows below give T cell receptor beta chains drawn from one sample of a study of T cells in Graves' hyperthyroidism and ophthalmopathy. MiXCR was run by TCRdb on the multiplex PCR reads, yielding one entry per CDR3 protein. Of 600,000 to 850,000 distinct CDR3 sequences listed, approximately 19% were seen once; the top ten hold over 15%. Sequencing used blood. The origin of the receptors is a woman aged 45-65 years with Graves' hyperthyroidism that later progressed to Graves' ophthalmopathy. CDR3s include the opening cysteine and the closing phenylalanine or tryptophan. A D gene is named only where the DNA matches it firmly. For some rows the clone size is stated as once, few or many, or as a class when expanded; others skip it.

TGTGCCAGCAGTTACTCGAGAGAATATCAAGAGACCCAGTACTTC CASSYSREYQETQYF TRBV6-5 few - TRBJ2-5
TGTGCCAGCTCACCGCTTTCACCACGACAGGGTAGTTCACCCCTCCACTTT CASSPLSPRQGSSPLHF TRBV18 - TRBD1 TRBJ1-6
TGCGCCAGCAGCCAAGGAACTAGCGGCTACGAGCAGTACTTC CASSQGTSGYEQYF TRBV4-1 - TRBD2 TRBJ2-7
TGTGCCAGCAGCGCACGGACAGCCTACGAGCAGTACTTC CASSARTAYEQYF TRBV7-2 - - TRBJ2-7
TGCGCCAGCAGTGACTCGGGACTGCACAATGAGCAGTTCTTC CASSDSGLHNEQFF TRBV10-2 many - TRBJ2-1
TGCGCCAGCAGACGGGGGGGCTCGGAGACCCAGTACTTC CASRRGGSETQYF TRBV10-2 few TRBD2 TRBJ2-5
TGTGCCAGCAGTCCCAGGGACAGCCCCTACGAGCAGTACTTC CASSPRDSPYEQYF TRBV27 many TRBD1 TRBJ2-7
TGTGCCAGCAGCTGGCGGGACAGGGATACTGAAGCTTTCTTT CASSWRDRDTEAFF TRBV9 many TRBD1 TRBJ1-1
TGTGCCGCGGAACAGGGCAATCAGCCCCAGCATTTT CAAEQGNQPQHF TRBV30 - - TRBJ1-5
TGTGCCAGCACCGAGACAGGACTTAACAATCAGCCCCAGCATTTT CASTETGLNNQPQHF TRBV7-8 many - TRBJ1-5
TGTGCCAGGACGGAGGGGGCCCACTCTGGAAACACCATATATTTT CARTEGAHSGNTIYF TRBV9 - TRBD1 TRBJ1-3
TGCGCCAGCAGCACGGACAGGGTAGGAAACATTCAGTACTTC CASSTDRVGNIQYF TRBV5-1 many TRBD1 TRBJ2-4
TGTGCCAGCAGTCTGGACAGGGCGCTTTCCACAGATACGCAGTATTTT CASSLDRALSTDTQYF TRBV27 many TRBD1 TRBJ2-3
TGTGCCACAGAGACAGAAACTAGCACAGATACGCAGTATTTT CATETETSTDTQYF TRBV12-3/TRBV12-4 - - TRBJ2-3
TGTGCCAGCAGCTTAGCCGCCTGGCAGGTGATCCAAGAGACCCAGTACTTC CASSLAAWQVIQETQYF TRBV7-9 - - TRBJ2-5
TGCGCCAGCAACCACAGGGGCCTCGGGACTGAAGCTTTCTTT CASNHRGLGTEAFF TRBV5-1 - TRBD1 TRBJ1-1
TGTGCCAGCAGCTTGTCCCCTAGCGGGAGGAACACCGGGGAGCTGTTTTTT CASSLSPSGRNTGELFF TRBV7-3 many TRBD2 TRBJ2-2
TGTGCCAGCAGCTTAAGGACAGGCCGAATTGAAGCTTTCTTT CASSLRTGRIEAFF TRBV7-6 few TRBD1 TRBJ1-1
TGTGCCAGCAGCGGCGGGGACTCCTTGAACGCCGGGGAGCTGTTTTTT CASSGGDSLNAGELFF TRBV11-3 many - TRBJ2-2
TGTGCCAGCACCACTACTGGCGGGAACACTGAAGCTTTCTTT CASTTTGGNTEAFF TRBV11-2 many - TRBJ1-1
TGTGCCAGCAGCTCTAGGGGGATCACTGAAGCTTTCTTT CASSSRGITEAFF TRBV3-1 many - TRBJ1-1
TGTGCCAGCAGCTCCCTAGGGCGCTACGAGCAGTACTTC CASSSLGRYEQYF TRBV9 - - TRBJ2-7
TGTGCCAGCAGCTTAGCGGGTAGTTCAGTCGGGGAGCTGTTTTTT CASSLAGSSVGELFF TRBV7-6 - - TRBJ2-2
TGCAGTGCTAGCAAGGGACAGGGTTGGGACACTAGTGAAGCTTTCTTT CSASKGQGWDTSEAFF TRBV20-1 many TRBD1 TRBJ1-1
TGTGCCAGCAGTTACTTTCCTCGGACTAGCAGTGAAGAGACCCAGTACTTC CASSYFPRTSSEETQYF TRBV6-5 - TRBD2 TRBJ2-5